What follows describes a single T cell receptor beta chain. This specimen comes from a study of shared clonotypes between healthy human individuals. Here immunoSEQ multiplex PCR was the method, and the copy in TCRdb shows in-frame clones only, minus some. This sample has 2 million to 2.5 million clones, with roughly 95% found just once. The CDR3 is 15 amino acids. CDR1 MDHEN and CDR2 SYDVKM come from the germline V gene. V was pared by 5 bases and J by 5 bases, with 5 bases of the junction left unmatched. V usage is TRBV28 and J usage is TRBJ2-2; TRBD2 aligns across 10 bases. Sample: naive CD4+ T cells sorted from blood. Stated subset: CD45RA+ positively selected. The TCR comes from a young man in good health. CDR3 nucleotides: TGTGCCAGCAGTAGCGGGGGGGCTCGAACCGGGGAGCTGTTTTTT. Amino acid sequence: CASSSGGARTGELFF.